This TCR beta chain was profiled in a study of blood T cell repertoires in COVID-19. The CDR3 covers 16 residues. V was cut by 5 bases and J by 0 bases, with 11 bases left in between. Per the germline V gene, CDR1 is LNHDA and CDR2 is SQIVND (reference sequence). Clones were sequenced by immunoSEQ multiplex PCR, and TCRdb holds only the in-frame ones, with some missing. The table has approximately 100,000 clones, approximately 86% seen once. The chain recombines TRBV19 with TRBJ1-6; perhaps TRBD1 as D (6 bases). The sample taken for sequencing was peripheral blood. The clonotype comes from a human donor in a cohort sampled during active COVID-19. CDR3 DNA: TGTGCCAGTAGTTCCAGGGGTTTCTCCTATAATTCACCCCTCCACTTT. Its protein product is CASSSRGFSYNSPLHF.